Presented here are 31 T cell receptor beta chains from one specimen sequenced in a study of blood T cell repertoires in COVID-19. Sequencing used immunoSEQ multiplex PCR; TCRdb keeps in-frame clones, though not all of them. The sample lists 250,000 or so clones, roughly 84% occurring once. The sample consisted of peripheral blood. These receptors all come from a man between 60 and 75 years old with acute or convalescent COVID-19.

This clone was observed a single time. The chain couples TRBV11-2 to TRBJ1-1, with D tentatively TRBD1 (6 bases). The V end was cut by 1 base, the J end by 1 base, with 13 bases between. Germline V CDR1 and CDR2: SGHAT, FQNNGV. The CDR3 is made up of 16 amino acids. The CDR3 DNA follows: TGTGCCAGCAGCTTAGGTACAGGGTGGAGGAACACTGAAGCTTTCTTT. Amino acid sequence: CASSLGTGWRNTEAFF.

The rearrangement joins TRBV28 to TRBJ2-5; D ambiguous. Trimming shortened V by 4 bases and J by 3 bases, and 3 bases separated the two germline ends. Germline V lookup: CDR1 MDHEN, CDR2 SYDVKM. The CDR3 is made up of 11 amino acids. This CDR3 reads CASSSEETQYF. In DNA, the CDR3 is TGTGCCAGCAGTTCCGAAGAGACCCAGTACTTC.

V and J are TRBV19 and TRBJ2-3; TRBD1 agrees at 7 bases. The J segment lost 0 bases and the V segment lost 1 base, leaving 7 bases of the junction unmatched. Germline values: CDR1 LNHDA, CDR2 SQIVND (reference sequence). The CDR3 is made up of 17 amino acids. CDR3 loop: CASSIAPGQTSTDTQYF. In nucleotides, the CDR3 is TGTGCCAGTAGTATAGCCCCGGGACAGACTAGCACAGATACGCAGTATTTT.

The V gene is TRBV2, the J gene TRBJ1-1, with unresolved D. V shed 7 bases and J shed 4 bases, with 16 bases lying between them. This CDR3 region has 14 residues. Germline-derived CDR1 and CDR2 are SNHLY and FYNNEI. CDR3 protein: CASKARGGGTEAFF. For the CDR3, the DNA is TGTGCCAGCAAGGCCCGGGGAGGAGGCACTGAAGCTTTCTTT. The full variable domain, its missing parts supplied by reference TRBV2 and TRBJ1-1, is EPEVTQTPSHQVTQMGQEVILRCVPISNHLYFYWYRQILGQKVEFLVSFYNNEISEKSEIFDDQFSVERPDGSNFTLKIRSTKLEDSAMYFCASKARGGGTEAFFGQGTRLTVV.

The chain combines TRBV5-1 with TRBJ2-2, with a tentative D call TRBD1 (5 bases). Trimming stripped 4 bases from V and 4 bases from J, with 11 bases between. This CDR3 has 14 amino acids. In germline, CDR1 is SGHRS, CDR2 YFSETQ. The chain's CDR3 is CASSGAYGTGELFF. The CDR3 DNA follows: TGCGCCAGCAGCGGGGCGTACGGCACCGGGGAGCTGTTTTTT.

The chain employs TRBV18 and TRBJ2-7; TRBD1 agrees at 9 bases. In germline, CDR1 is KGHSH, CDR2 LQKENI. J was trimmed by 5 bases and V by 0 bases; bases with no gene match: 5. There are 15 residues in the CDR3. The CDR3 DNA is TGTGCCAGCTCACCACCCGGGACAGGGAGTGACGAGCAGTACTTC. Encoded protein: CASSPPGTGSDEQYF.

The rearrangement links TRBV2 to TRBJ2-2; D call uncertain. Germline CDR1 is SNHLY and CDR2 is FYNNEI. V shed 8 bases and J shed 5 bases, with 6 bases lying between them. There are 11 residues in the CDR3. CDR3: CASLLTGELFF. The CDR3 nucleotides read TGTGCCAGCCTTTTGACCGGGGAGCTGTTTTTT.

This sequence joins TRBV10-3 and TRBJ2-1; 9 bases are a match to TRBD1. The germline V gene has CDR1 ENHRY and CDR2 SYGVKD. The CDR3 covers 14 residues. J was trimmed by 4 bases and V by 6 bases; bases with no gene match: 4. This chain's CDR3 is CAIRPDRGYNEQFF. The DNA for the CDR3 is TGTGCCATCAGACCAGACAGGGGGTACAATGAGCAGTTCTTC.

The chain combines TRBV15 with TRBJ1-4, with TRBD1 identical over 10 bases. With V trimmed by 4 bases and J by 8 bases, 7 bases remained unmatched. This CDR3 region has 15 residues. Germline V CDR1 and CDR2: LNHNV, YYDKDF (reference sequence). CDR3 residues: CATSNRDRGNEKLFF. For the CDR3, the DNA is TGTGCCACCAGCAACCGGGACAGGGGTAACGAAAAACTGTTTTTT.

The J gene is TRBJ2-7, the V gene TRBV27; weak D call: TRBD2 (6 bases). Trimming shortened V by 5 bases and J by 2 bases, and 13 bases separated the two germline ends. Germline CDR1 is MNHEY and CDR2 is SMNVEV (reference sequence). The CDR3 loop spans 14 amino acids. CDR3 sequence (DNA): TGTGCCAGCAGTCTGCCGGGACTCCCCTACGAGCAGTACTTC. Translated: CASSLPGLPYEQYF.

This clone has more than one count but fewer than ten. CDR3 in amino acids: CATSRVGDRVEAFF. CDR3 in DNA: TGTGCCACCAGCAGAGTGGGGGACAGAGTTGAAGCTTTCTTT. The chain carries TRBV15 and TRBJ1-1; 7 bases line up with TRBD1. Germline lookup yields CDR1 LNHNV and CDR2 YYDKDF (reference sequence). The J segment lost 7 bases and the V segment lost 1 base, leaving 6 bases of the junction unmatched. The length of the CDR3 is 14 residues.

The gene calls are TRBV7-9 and TRBJ2-1; D is possibly TRBD1 (5 bases). In germline, CDR1 is SEHNR, CDR2 FQNEAQ (reference sequence). This CDR3 region has 16 residues. Trimming shortened V by 3 bases and J by 6 bases, and 18 bases separated the two germline ends. The CDR3 spells CASSFSIAVQGNEQFF. DNA of the CDR3: TGTGCCAGCAGCTTTTCGATCGCGGTTCAGGGCAATGAGCAGTTCTTC. The full variable domain, in which reference TRBV7-9 and TRBJ2-1 provide the parts outside the CDR3, is DTGVSQNPRHKITKRGQNVTFRCDPISEHNRLYWYRQTLGQGPEFLTYFQNEAQLEKSRLLSDRFSAERPKGSFSTLEIQRTEQGDSAMYLCASSFSIAVQGNEQFFGPGTRLTVL.

In DNA form, the CDR3 reads TGTGCCAGCAGTTTAGGTTTTACAGTTTTAGGGTATTTT. The encoded protein is CASSLGFTVLGYF. The V and J genes are TRBV12-3 or TRBV12-4 and TRBJ2-3; D remains unclear. This CDR3 is 13 amino acids long. Trimming cost V 1 base and J 14 bases, with 16 bases left between them.

The gene calls are TRBV5-5 and TRBJ2-5; 7 bases are a match to TRBD2. This CDR3 has 16 amino acids. V lost 5 bases, J lost 5 bases, and 15 bases stayed unmatched. The V gene's germline CDR1 is SGHKS and CDR2 YYEKEE (reference sequence). The CDR3 region is CASRLGLTSFWETQYF. CDR3 coding DNA: TGTGCCAGCAGACTCGGGTTGACTAGCTTTTGGGAGACCCAGTACTTC.

This chain connects TRBV7-3 to TRBJ2-1, with 10 positions matching TRBD2. The V and J ends lost 5 bases and 8 bases, in that order; junction bases with no gene match: 12. CDR3 length: 16 residues. The germline V gene encodes CDR1 SGHTA and CDR2 FQGTGA. The CDR3 loop reads CASSLSGTSDRDEQFF. The CDR3 nucleotides read TGTGCCAGCAGCCTTTCCGGGACTAGCGACCGAGATGAGCAGTTCTTC.

This clone was detected only a few times. The chain has TRBV4-3 and TRBJ2-1; 11 positions agree with TRBD2. Per the germline V gene, CDR1 is LGHNA and CDR2 is YSLEER. The V gene end was trimmed by 1 base and the J gene end by 5 bases; junction bases not matched to a gene: 4. CDR3 length equals 16 residues. Written as DNA, the CDR3 is TGCGCCAGCAGCCAAGTGGCACTAGCGGGAGACAATGAGCAGTTCTTC. This codes for CASSQVALAGDNEQFF.

This sequence joins TRBV7-6 and TRBJ2-7; D is perhaps TRBD2 (5 bases). V lost 5 bases and J 0 bases, leaving 14 bases between the germline ends. Germline V gene sequence: CDR1 SGHVS, CDR2 FNYEAQ. This CDR3 region has 15 residues. This chain's CDR3 is CASSATRGSSYEQYF. The DNA for the CDR3 is TGTGCCAGCAGCGCGACCCGTGGGAGCTCCTACGAGCAGTACTTC.

The chain has TRBV27 and TRBJ1-2, with 10 bases fitting TRBD1. There are 13 residues in the CDR3. J was trimmed by 7 bases and V by 5 bases; bases with no gene match: 4. CDR1 is MNHEY and CDR2 is SMNVEV in the germline V gene (reference sequence). The CDR3 DNA reads TGTGCCAGCAGTACCGGGACAGGGGTTGGCTACACCTTC. This gives the protein CASSTGTGVGYTF.

This chain uses TRBV5-1 with TRBJ2-2, with 8 bases fitting TRBD1. The CDR3 extends over 15 amino acids. The V gene's germline CDR1 is SGHRS and CDR2 YFSETQ. The junction had 4 bases not matched to a gene; V was cut back by 0 bases and J by 6 bases. CDR3 residues: CASSLGPGGPGELFF. As DNA, the CDR3 is TGCGCCAGCAGCTTGGGTCCAGGGGGCCCCGGGGAGCTGTTTTTT.

The rearrangement joins TRBV4-2 to TRBJ2-1; 8 positions agree with TRBD1. Per the germline V gene, CDR1 is LGHNA and CDR2 is YNFKEQ. This CDR3 has 15 residues. V was clipped by 4 bases and J by 5 bases; unmatched bases: 7. The CDR3 coding sequence is TGTGCCAGCAGCCTACAGGGGGGTCTTAACAATGAGCAGTTCTTC. Translating it yields CASSLQGGLNNEQFF.

Of note for this clone: The junction and the germline gene differ at one end; a read error may be behind it. The chain has TRBV15 and TRBJ2-5; TRBD2 aligns across 12 bases. The CDR3 consists of 15 residues. Germline CDR1 and CDR2: LNHNV and YYDKDF (reference sequence). The CDR3 reads CATSTGLAGQETLYF. CDR3 nucleotides: TGTGCCACCAGCACGGGACTAGCGGGTCAAGAGACCCTGTACTTC.

This clone was seen just once. CDR3 protein: CASRGRGYSNQPQHF. DNA of the CDR3: TGTGCCAGCAGGGGGAGAGGCTATAGCAATCAGCCCCAGCATTTT. This chain uses TRBV6-5 with TRBJ1-5; D gene uncertain. Germline CDR1 reads MNHEY; CDR2 reads SVGAGI. The CDR3 contains 15 residues. Deletions cut 6 bases from V and 0 bases from J, with 12 bases between.

The chain recombines TRBV5-1 with TRBJ2-2; 13 nucleotides agree with TRBD2. CDR3 length: 16 residues. Unmatched junction bases numbered 9, after V lost 6 bases and J lost 7 bases. The V gene's germline CDR1 is SGHRS and CDR2 YFSETQ. Here the CDR3 reads CASNYQGLAGVGELFF. DNA of the CDR3: TGCGCCAGCAACTACCAAGGACTAGCGGGGGTCGGGGAGCTGTTTTTT.

This clone occurred once. The gene calls are TRBV4-1 and TRBJ1-2; 9 nucleotides align to TRBD1. The junction had 12 bases not matched to a gene; V was cut back by 5 bases and J by 5 bases. The CDR3 contains 16 residues. Germline CDR1 MGHRA, CDR2 YSYEKL. CDR3 sequence: CASSWNPGQGVYGYTF. For the CDR3, the DNA is TGCGCCAGCAGCTGGAATCCGGGACAGGGCGTTTATGGCTACACCTTC.

V and J are TRBV6-5 and TRBJ1-5, with 7 positions matching TRBD1. Germline CDR1 is MNHEY and CDR2 is SVGAGI. V shed 6 bases, J shed 4 bases, and the junction held 6 bases outside the gene matches. This CDR3 comprises 14 residues. CDR3 in amino acids: CASRLRQGNQPQHF. The CDR3 region has the DNA TGTGCCAGCAGGCTTAGACAGGGAAATCAGCCCCAGCATTTT.

The rearrangement joins TRBV19 to TRBJ2-2; 9 positions match TRBD2. The CDR3 has 16 residues. Germline CDR1 LNHDA, CDR2 SQIVND (reference sequence). Unmatched junction bases numbered 10, after V lost 7 bases and J lost 4 bases. CDR3 DNA: TGTGCCAGTACCCTCTTAGCGGGGGACCCCACCGGGGAGCTGTTTTTT. Residues: CASTLLAGDPTGELFF. Full variable domain (missing parts from reference TRBV19 and TRBJ2-2): DGGITQSPKYLFRKEGQNVTLSCEQNLNHDAMYWYRQDPGQGLRLIYYSQIVNDFQKGDIAEGYSVSREKKESFPLTVTSAQKNPTAFYLCASTLLAGDPTGELFFGEGSRLTVL.

This clone occurred once. The chain combines TRBV10-3 with TRBJ1-6; possibly TRBD1 for D (5 bases). V lost 3 bases to trimming and J lost 1 base, with 13 bases between them. Germline loops: CDR1 ENHRY, CDR2 SYGVKD. The CDR3 runs 17 residues. This chain's CDR3 is CAISDSQGRSYNSPLHF. The CDR3 DNA reads as TGTGCCATCAGTGACTCCCAGGGTAGATCCTATAATTCACCCCTCCACTTT.

The V gene is TRBV6-4, the J gene TRBJ2-1; tentative D call: TRBD2 (6 bases). This CDR3 has 13 amino acids. In germline, CDR1 is MRHNA, CDR2 SNTAGT. With 3 bases removed from V and 13 bases from J, the gap between germline ends came to 16 bases. The CDR3 sequence is CASSERVEGYQFF. The CDR3 DNA reads as TGTGCCAGCAGTGAAAGGGTGGAGGGATATCAGTTCTTC.

The J gene is TRBJ2-4, the V gene TRBV12-3 or TRBV12-4; 11 bases are shared with TRBD2. Trimming removed 6 bases from V and 6 bases from J; junction bases left unmatched: 1. The CDR3 sequence is 13 residues long. The CDR3 DNA is TGTGCCAGCAGGGGGACTAGCGGAAACATTCAGTACTTC. This gives the protein CASRGTSGNIQYF.

This rearrangement joins TRBV6-5 to TRBJ2-5; tentative D call: TRBD1 (5 bases). The length of the CDR3 is 14 residues. Per the germline V gene, CDR1 is MNHEY and CDR2 is SVGAGI. Trimming removed 6 bases from V and 5 bases from J, with 16 bases in between. For the CDR3, the DNA is TGTGCCAGCAGCCCACAGGATATCCCGGAGACCCAGTACTTC. Its protein is CASSPQDIPETQYF.

The chain joins TRBV24-1 to TRBJ2-3; 8 positions agree with TRBD1. This CDR3 contains 17 residues. The germline CDR1 and CDR2 sequences are KGHDR and SFDVKD. V shed 4 bases and J 7 bases; nucleotides not matched to a gene: 15. Written as DNA, the CDR3 is TGTGCCACCAGTGACCCACAGGGGGAAAGGGGGATTTATACGCAGTATTTT. Translating it yields CATSDPQGERGIYTQYF.